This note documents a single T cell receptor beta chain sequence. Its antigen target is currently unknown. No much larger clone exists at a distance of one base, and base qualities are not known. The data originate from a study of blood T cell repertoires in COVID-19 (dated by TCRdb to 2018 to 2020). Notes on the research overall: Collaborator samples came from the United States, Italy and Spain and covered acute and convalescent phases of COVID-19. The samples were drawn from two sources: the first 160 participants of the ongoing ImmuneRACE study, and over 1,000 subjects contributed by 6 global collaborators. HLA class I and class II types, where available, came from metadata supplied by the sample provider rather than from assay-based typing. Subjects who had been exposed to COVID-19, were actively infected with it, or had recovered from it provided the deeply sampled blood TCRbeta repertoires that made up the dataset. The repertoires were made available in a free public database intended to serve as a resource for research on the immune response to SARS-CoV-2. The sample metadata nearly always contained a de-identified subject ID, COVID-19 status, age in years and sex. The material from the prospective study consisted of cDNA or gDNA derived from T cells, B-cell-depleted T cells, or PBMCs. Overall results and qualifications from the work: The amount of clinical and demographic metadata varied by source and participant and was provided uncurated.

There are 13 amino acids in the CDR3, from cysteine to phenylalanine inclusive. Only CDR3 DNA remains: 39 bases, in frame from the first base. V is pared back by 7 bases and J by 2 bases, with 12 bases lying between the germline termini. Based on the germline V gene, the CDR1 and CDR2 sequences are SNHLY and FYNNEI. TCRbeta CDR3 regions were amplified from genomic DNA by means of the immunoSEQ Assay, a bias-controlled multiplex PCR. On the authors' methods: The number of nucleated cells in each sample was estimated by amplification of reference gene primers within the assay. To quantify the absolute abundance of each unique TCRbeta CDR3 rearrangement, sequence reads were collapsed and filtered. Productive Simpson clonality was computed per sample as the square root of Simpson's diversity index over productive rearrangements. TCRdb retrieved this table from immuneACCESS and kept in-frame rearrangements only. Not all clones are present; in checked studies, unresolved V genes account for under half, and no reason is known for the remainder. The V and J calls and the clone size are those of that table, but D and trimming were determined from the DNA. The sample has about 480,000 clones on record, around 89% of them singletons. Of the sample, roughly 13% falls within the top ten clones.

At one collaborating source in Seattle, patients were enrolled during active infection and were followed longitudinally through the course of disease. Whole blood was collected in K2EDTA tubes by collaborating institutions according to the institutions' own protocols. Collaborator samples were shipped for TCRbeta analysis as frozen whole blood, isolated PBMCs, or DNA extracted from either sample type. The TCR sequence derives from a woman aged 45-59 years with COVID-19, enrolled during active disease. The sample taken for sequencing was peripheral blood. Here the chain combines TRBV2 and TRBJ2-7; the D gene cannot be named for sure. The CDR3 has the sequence CASNWASAYEQYF. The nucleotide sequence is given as TGTGCCAGCAACTGGGCCTCGGCCTACGAGCAGTACTTC.